This TCR beta chain comes out of a study of blood T cell repertoires in COVID-19. The protocol was immunoSEQ multiplex PCR, while the TCRdb copy is restricted to in-frame clones and leaves out a portion. The sample carries 200,000 to 300,000 clones, more than 85% recorded once. The source of this sequence is a woman in her 30s who had recovered from COVID-19. Sequencing was carried out using PBMCs or T cells enriched from blood (not recorded which).

The CDR3 loop reads CASRPAQGRSGNTIYF. In DNA, the CDR3 is TGTGCCAGTAGACCGGCACAGGGTAGGTCTGGAAACACCATATATTTT. V gene TRBV19 combines with J gene TRBJ1-3, with D perhaps TRBD1 (6 bases). CDR3 length: 16 residues. Trimming removed 6 bases at V and 1 base at J, with 16 bases between. Germline assignment: CDR1 LNHDA and CDR2 SQIVND (reference sequence). The full variable domain, in which reference TRBV19 and TRBJ1-3 provide the parts outside the CDR3, is DGGITQSPKYLFRKEGQNVTLSCEQNLNHDAMYWYRQDPGQGLRLIYYSQIVNDFQKGDIAEGYSVSREKKESFPLTVTSAQKNPTAFYLCASRPAQGRSGNTIYFGEGSWLTVV.